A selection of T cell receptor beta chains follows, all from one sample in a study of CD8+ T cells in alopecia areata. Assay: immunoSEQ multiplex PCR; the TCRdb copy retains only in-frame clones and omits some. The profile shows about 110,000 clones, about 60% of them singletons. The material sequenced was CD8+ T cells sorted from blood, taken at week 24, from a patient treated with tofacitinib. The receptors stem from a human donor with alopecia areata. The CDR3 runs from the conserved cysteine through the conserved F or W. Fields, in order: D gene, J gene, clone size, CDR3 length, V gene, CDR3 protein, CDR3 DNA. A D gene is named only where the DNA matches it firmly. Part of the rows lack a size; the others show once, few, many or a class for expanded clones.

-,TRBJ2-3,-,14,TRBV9,CASSASGKEDTQYF,TGTGCCAGCAGCGCGTCAGGGAAGGAAGATACGCAGTATTTT
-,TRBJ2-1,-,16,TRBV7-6,CASSLLSGEGDNEQFF,TGTGCCAGCAGCCTTCTTTCAGGGGAAGGGGACAATGAGCAGTTCTTC
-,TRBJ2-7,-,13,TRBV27,CASSLGRYYEQYF,TGTGCCAGCAGTTTAGGCAGGTACTACGAGCAGTACTTC
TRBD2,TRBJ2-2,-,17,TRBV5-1,CASSLAPSGGGDGELFF,TGCGCCAGCAGCTTGGCCCCTAGCGGGGGTGGAGACGGGGAGCTGTTTTTT
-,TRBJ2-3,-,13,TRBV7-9,CASSSITTDTQYF,TGTGCCAGCAGTTCAATCACCACAGATACGCAGTATTTT
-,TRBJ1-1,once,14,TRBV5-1,CASSLRSMNTEAFF,TGCGCCAGCAGCTTAAGATCCATGAACACTGAAGCTTTCTTT
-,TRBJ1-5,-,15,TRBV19,CASRTGSYSNQPQHF,TGTGCCAGTAGGACAGGCTCTTATAGCAATCAGCCCCAGCATTTT
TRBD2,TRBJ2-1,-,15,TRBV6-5,CASRPSGGSYNEQFF,TGTGCCAGCAGACCATCCGGGGGGTCCTACAATGAGCAGTTCTTC
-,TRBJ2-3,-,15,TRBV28,CASKTPGLHTDTQYF,TGTGCCAGCAAGACCCCGGGACTTCACACAGATACGCAGTATTTT
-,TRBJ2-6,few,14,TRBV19,CASSPRDGANVLTF,TGTGCCAGTAGTCCCAGGGACGGGGCCAACGTCCTGACTTTC
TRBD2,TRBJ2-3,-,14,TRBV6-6,CASSGRESTDTQYF,TGTGCCAGCTCGGGGAGGGAATCAACAGATACGCAGTATTTT
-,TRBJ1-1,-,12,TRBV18,CATTRVNTEAFF,TGTGCCACCACTCGTGTGAACACTGAAGCTTTCTTT
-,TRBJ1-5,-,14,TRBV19,CASSIRDSNQPQHF,TGTGCCAGTAGTATCCGGGACTCCAATCAGCCCCAGCATTTT
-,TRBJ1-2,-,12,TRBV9,CASQGDIYGYTF,TGTGCCAGCCAAGGGGACATCTATGGCTACACCTTC
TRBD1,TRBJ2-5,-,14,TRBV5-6,CASSYGTGVETQYF,TGTGCCAGCAGCTACGGGACAGGGGTAGAGACCCAGTACTTC
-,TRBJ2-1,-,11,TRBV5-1,CASSPGWEQFF,TGCGCCAGCAGCCCGGGATGGGAGCAGTTCTTC
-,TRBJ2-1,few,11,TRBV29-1,CSVGDRGEQFF,TGCAGCGTTGGGGATCGAGGGGAGCAGTTCTTC
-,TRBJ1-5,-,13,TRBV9,CASSPDNHQPQHF,TGTGCCAGCAGCCCGGACAATCACCAGCCCCAGCATTTT
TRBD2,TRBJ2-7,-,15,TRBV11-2,CASSRTSGGIYEQYF,TGTGCCAGCAGCCGGACTAGCGGGGGGATCTACGAGCAGTACTTC
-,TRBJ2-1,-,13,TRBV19,CASSITAYNEQFF,TGTGCCAGTAGTATAACAGCCTACAATGAGCAGTTCTTC
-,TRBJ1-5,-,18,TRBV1,CTSSQGDRVVFGNQPQHF,TGCACCAGCAGCCAGGGGGACAGGGTTGTTTTTGGTAATCAGCCCCAGCATTTT
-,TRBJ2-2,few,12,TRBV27,CASRLIRGELFF,TGTGCCAGCAGGCTCATCCGCGGGGAGCTGTTTTTT
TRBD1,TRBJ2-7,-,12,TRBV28,CASSPGGYEQYF,TGTGCCAGCAGCCCAGGGGGATACGAGCAGTACTTC
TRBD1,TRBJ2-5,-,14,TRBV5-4,CASSARQGGETQYF,TGTGCCAGCAGCGCCAGACAGGGCGGGGAGACCCAGTACTTC
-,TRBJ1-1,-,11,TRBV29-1,CSVGGVAEAFF,TGCAGCGTTGGGGGAGTGGCTGAAGCTTTCTTT
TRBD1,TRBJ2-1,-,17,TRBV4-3,CASSQDTTGGESNEQFF,TGCGCCAGCAGCCAAGACACAACAGGGGGCGAATCCAATGAGCAGTTCTTC
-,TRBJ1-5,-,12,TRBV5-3,CARSLSNQPQHF,TGTGCCAGAAGCTTGAGCAATCAGCCCCAGCATTTT
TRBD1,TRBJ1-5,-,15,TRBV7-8,CASSFDRDSNQPQHF,TGTGCCAGCAGCTTCGACAGGGATTCCAATCAGCCCCAGCATTTT
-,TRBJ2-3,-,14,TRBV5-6,CASSLGDNTDTQYF,TGTGCCAGCAGCTTAGGGGACAACACAGATACGCAGTATTTT
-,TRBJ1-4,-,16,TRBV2,CASSEEGRATNEKLFF,TGTGCCAGCAGTGAAGAGGGTCGAGCAACTAATGAAAAACTGTTTTTT
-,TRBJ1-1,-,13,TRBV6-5,CASSYRTNTEAFF,TGTGCCAGCAGTTACCGCACCAACACTGAAGCTTTCTTT
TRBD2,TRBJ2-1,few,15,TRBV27,CASSDGTSGGNEQFF,TGTGCCAGCAGTGACGGGACTAGCGGGGGGAATGAGCAGTTCTTC
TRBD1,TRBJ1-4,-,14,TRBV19,CASSADRYNEKLFF,TGTGCCAGTAGTGCGGACAGGTATAATGAAAAACTGTTTTTT
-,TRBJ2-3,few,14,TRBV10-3,CAIMGDDSTDTQYF,TGTGCCATCATGGGGGACGACAGCACAGATACGCAGTATTTT
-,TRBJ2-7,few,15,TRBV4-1,CASSQDPGVNYEQYF,TGCGCCAGCAGCCAAGACCCAGGGGTAAACTACGAGCAGTACTTC
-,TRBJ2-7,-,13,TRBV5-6,CASSSTGPYEQYF,TGTGCCAGCAGCTCAACGGGGCCCTACGAGCAGTACTTC
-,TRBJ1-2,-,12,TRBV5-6,CASSTSSYGYTF,TGTGCCAGCAGCACCTCCTCTTACGGCTACACCTTC
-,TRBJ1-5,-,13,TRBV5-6,CASSPGGIQPQHF,TGTGCCAGCAGCCCTGGGGGAATCCAGCCCCAGCATTTT
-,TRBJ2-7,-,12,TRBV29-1,CSVEDYGNEQYF,TGCAGCGTTGAGGATTACGGGAACGAGCAGTACTTC
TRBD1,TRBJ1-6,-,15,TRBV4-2,CASSQDAGGSSPLHF,TGTGCCAGCAGCCAAGATGCAGGGGGCAGTTCACCCCTCCACTTT
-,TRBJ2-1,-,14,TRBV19,CASRSRARQGEQFF,TGTGCCAGTAGATCGAGGGCCCGGCAGGGTGAGCAGTTCTTC